This TCR beta chain derives from a study of blood T cell repertoires in COVID-19. Produced via immunoSEQ multiplex PCR; TCRdb's table is partial and in-frame only. This table holds tens of thousands of clones, approximately 86% found once. Germline V gives CDR1 LNHDA, CDR2 SQIVND (reference sequence). Trimming at V came to 6 bases and at J to 6 bases, leaving 11 bases not matched to a gene. The CDR3 is 16 residues long. The receptor comes from an elderly man with active or convalescent COVID-19. The sequencing input was peripheral blood. The chain employs TRBV19 and TRBJ1-6; TRBD1 aligns across 7 bases. CDR3 sequence reads: CASRGSGDSTNSPLHF. CDR3 coding DNA: TGTGCCAGTAGGGGGTCAGGGGACAGCACTAATTCACCCCTCCACTTT.